These T cell receptor beta chains were read from a single sample in a study of blood T cells in healthy people across ages. TCRdb re-called the 5' RACE reads through MiXCR, storing one row per CDR3 protein. The sample has 590,000 or so distinct CDR3 sequences; about 30% are singletons. Sequencing was carried out using blood. The receptors were sampled from a woman over 75 in good health. Each CDR3 is given with its conserved first and last residue. The D gene is left open where the match is weak. Clone sizes are given selectively: once, few, many, or a class where the clone is expanded.

j_call d_call v_call clone_size cdr3_aa cdr3_nt
TRBJ2-7 NA TRBV12-3/TRBV12-4 many CASSLGQRYEQYF TGCGCCAGCAGCCTAGGACAGCGCTACGAGCAGTACTTC
TRBJ2-1 TRBD2 TRBV7-2 once CASSFPGTSVYNEQFF TGTGCCAGCAGCTTCCCCGGGACTAGCGTCTACAATGAGCAGTTCTTC
TRBJ2-3 TRBD2 TRBV7-9 many CASSQPGLGEDTQYF TGTGCCAGCAGCCAACCGGGACTAGGGGAAGATACGCAGTATTTT
TRBJ1-2 TRBD1 TRBV4-2 many CASSQPGQGLGYTF TGTGCCAGCAGCCAACCGGGACAGGGACTCGGCTACACCTTC
TRBJ1-2 NA TRBV12-3/TRBV12-4 many CASSSVGYGYTF TGTGCCAGCAGTTCCGTCGGGTATGGCTACACCTTC
TRBJ2-7 TRBD2 TRBV7-9 few CASSFTGTRVNEQYF TGTGCCAGCAGCTTTACCGGGACTAGGGTCAATGAGCAGTACTTC
TRBJ2-5 NA TRBV7-2 many CASSSGSPWAYF TGTGCCAGCAGCTCCGGGAGTCCTTGGGCGTACTTC
TRBJ2-5 NA TRBV20-1 NA CSASFQGPQSPQYF TGCAGTGCTAGTTTTCAGGGTCCCCAATCCCCCCAGTACTTC
TRBJ1-5 NA TRBV11-1 NA CASSSADNQPQHF TGTGCCAGCAGTTCCGCAGACAATCAGCCCCAGCATTTT
TRBJ2-1 TRBD1 TRBV30 many CAWSKGAMVVAVYNEQFF TGTGCCTGGAGTAAGGGGGCCATGGTGGTAGCAGTCTACAATGAGCAGTTCTTC
TRBJ2-2 NA TRBV12-3/TRBV12-4 NA CASSFDGSFTGELFF TGTGCCAGCAGTTTTGACGGCAGTTTCACCGGGGAGCTGTTTTTT
TRBJ1-1 NA TRBV7-9 NA CASSSTPNAEAFF TGTGCCAGCAGCTCTACACCTAACGCTGAAGCTTTCTTT
TRBJ2-7 NA TRBV18 many CASSPDWGRRESEQYF TGTGCCAGCTCACCAGACTGGGGGCGGAGGGAGAGCGAGCAGTACTTC
TRBJ2-7 TRBD1 TRBV6-6 many CASSYTPGQGHEQYF TGTGCCAGCAGTTACACGCCGGGACAGGGCCACGAGCAGTACTTC
TRBJ1-1 NA TRBV10-3 many CAISESGGNTEAFF TGTGCCATCAGTGAGTCTGGGGGAAACACTGAAGCTTTCTTT
TRBJ2-5 NA TRBV6-1 many CASSDRRGRETQYF TGTGCCAGCAGTGACCGGAGGGGGCGAGAGACCCAGTACTTC
TRBJ2-2 TRBD2 TRBV7-2 NA CASSFDSGLHTGELFF TGTGCCAGCAGCTTCGATTCGGGACTACACACCGGGGAGCTGTTTTTT
TRBJ2-7 NA TRBV5-1 many CASSLDQEREQYF TGCGCCAGCAGCTTGGATCAGGAACGCGAGCAGTACTTC
TRBJ2-1 NA TRBV7-3 many CASSLRGSGEQFF TGTGCCAGCAGCTTAAGGGGATCCGGTGAGCAGTTCTTC
TRBJ2-5 NA TRBV19 few CASSNAGETQYF TGTGCCAGTAGTAATGCAGGAGAGACCCAGTACTTC
TRBJ1-1 TRBD1 TRBV10-3 many CAIRIQGDTEAFF TGTGCCATCAGGATACAGGGGGACACTGAAGCTTTCTTT
TRBJ2-1 NA TRBV7-9 NA CASSPGLPRNEQFF TGTGCCAGCAGCCCGGGACTCCCTAGGAATGAGCAGTTCTTC
TRBJ2-5 NA TRBV20-1 NA CSAGGGVYNEQYF TGCAGTGCCGGAGGGGGGGTCTACAATGAGCAGTACTTC
TRBJ2-2 NA TRBV29-1 few CSAGGGTGNTGELFF TGCAGCGCGGGGGGCGGGACAGGGAACACCGGGGAGCTGTTTTTT
TRBJ1-5 TRBD1 TRBV20-1 NA CSAHSGTGGSQPQHF TGCAGTGCCCACTCCGGGACAGGGGGTAGTCAGCCCCAGCATTTT
TRBJ2-7 NA TRBV7-9 NA CASSGTGVIRYF TGTGCCAGCAGTGGTACGGGGGTTATTCGGTACTTC
TRBJ1-6 TRBD1 TRBV7-2 many CASSAGQVVSYNSPLHF TGTGCCAGCAGCGCGGGACAGGTGGTGTCCTATAATTCACCCCTCCACTTT
TRBJ1-6 NA TRBV27 NA CASSPGRSYNSPLHF TGTGCCAGCAGTCCAGGGAGGTCCTATAATTCACCCCTCCACTTT
TRBJ1-2 NA TRBV7-2 few CASSRDEISNYGYTF TGTGCCAGCAGCCGGGACGAGATTTCGAACTATGGCTACACCTTC
TRBJ1-1 NA TRBV6-1 NA CASRRWVTEAFF TGTGCCAGCAGGAGGTGGGTCACTGAAGCTTTCTTT
TRBJ2-5 TRBD1 TRBV11-2 NA CASSLAPPGQGGGEQYF TGTGCCAGCAGCTTAGCGCCGCCGGGACAGGGGGGGGGTGAGCAGTACTTC
TRBJ2-2 NA TRBV6-5 NA CASRADNTGELFF TGTGCCAGCAGGGCGGACAACACCGGGGAGCTGTTTTTT
TRBJ1-2 NA TRBV18 NA CASSPRQRAGYGYTF TGTGCCAGCTCACCACGGCAAAGGGCGGGATATGGCTACACCTTC
TRBJ2-3 NA TRBV6-5 NA CASSYGRTSTDTQYF TGTGCCAGCAGTTACGGGCGGACTAGCACAGATACGCAGTATTTT
TRBJ2-2 TRBD1 TRBV24-1 once CATSGTGGITGELFF TGTGCCACCAGTGGGACAGGGGGAATCACCGGGGAGCTGTTTTTT
TRBJ2-3 TRBD2 TRBV6-5 many CASSYSRLAADTQYF TGTGCCAGCAGTTACTCGAGACTAGCTGCAGATACGCAGTATTTT
TRBJ1-5 NA TRBV7-6 NA CASSRTPNQPQHF TGTGCCAGCAGCCGGACACCAAATCAGCCCCAGCATTTT
TRBJ2-3 NA TRBV7-2 many CASSLKRTTTDTQYF TGTGCCAGCAGCTTAAAGCGGACAACCACAGATACGCAGTATTTT
TRBJ1-5 NA TRBV20-1 many CSARQGNGNQPQHF TGCAGTGCTAGACAGGGAAATGGCAATCAGCCCCAGCATTTT
TRBJ1-5 TRBD1 TRBV29-1 few CSVGQGGGNQPQHF TGCAGCGTGGGACAGGGGGGCGGCAATCAGCCCCAGCATTTT
TRBJ2-1 TRBD1 TRBV28 NA CASRVTGGDEQFF TGTGCCAGCAGAGTCACAGGGGGTGATGAGCAGTTCTTC
TRBJ1-1 TRBD1 TRBV9 NA CASSVNQGALTEAFF TGTGCCAGCAGCGTAAACCAGGGGGCTTTGACTGAAGCTTTCTTT
TRBJ2-7 NA TRBV29-1 NA CSVVKSYEQYF TGCAGCGTTGTGAAATCCTACGAGCAGTACTTC
TRBJ2-1 TRBD2 TRBV10-3 NA CAIGGTSNHEQFF TGTGCCATCGGCGGGACTAGCAACCATGAGCAGTTCTTC